These T cell receptor beta chains were read from a single sample in a study of CD8 T cells in Susac syndrome. TCRdb passed the immunoSEQ multiplex PCR reads through MiXCR, listing each CDR3 protein once. The top ten hold around 0.12% of the sample, which has about 130,000 distinct CDR3 sequences, over 90% seen once. The sample consisted of CD4+ T cells from PBMCs. The receptors originated from a human donor in good health. CDR3s include the opening cysteine and the closing phenylalanine or tryptophan. A D gene is named only where the DNA matches it firmly. Clone size is given for some rows only: seen once, a few or many times, or a class if the clone is expanded.

d_call clone_size j_call cdr3_length v_call cdr3_aa cdr3_nt
TRBD1 - TRBJ2-7 13 TRBV12-3/TRBV12-4 CASSPSTGSEQYF TGTGCCAGCAGCCCCTCGACAGGGAGCGAGCAGTACTTC
- - TRBJ2-1 10 TRBV29-1 CSVVDNEQFF TGCAGCGTTGTAGATAATGAGCAGTTCTTC
TRBD1 - TRBJ1-4 13 TRBV29-1 CSVRDSRNEKLFF TGCAGCGTGAGGGACAGTAGAAATGAAAAACTGTTTTTT
TRBD1 - TRBJ2-2 19 TRBV12-3/TRBV12-4 CASTSNPGTGGNNTGELFF TGTGCCAGCACCTCGAACCCCGGGACAGGGGGCAATAACACCGGGGAGCTGTTTTTT
- - TRBJ1-1 15 TRBV5-1 CASTSNREVNTEAFF TGCGCCAGCACCTCAAACAGGGAAGTGAACACTGAAGCTTTCTTT
- - TRBJ1-1 14 TRBV7-2 CASSVGLLRAEAFF TGTGCCAGCAGCGTCGGGCTCCTCCGCGCTGAAGCTTTCTTT
TRBD1 - TRBJ2-1 16 TRBV19 CASRTGNSGSYNEQFF TGTGCCAGTAGGACAGGGAATTCGGGCTCCTACAATGAGCAGTTCTTC
- - TRBJ2-7 15 TRBV6-5 CASSYGNQGTYEQYF TGTGCCAGCAGTTACGGCAATCAAGGAACCTACGAGCAGTACTTC
- once TRBJ2-1 11 TRBV27 CASSSDNEQFF TGTGCCAGCAGTTCCGATAATGAGCAGTTCTTC
- - TRBJ2-7 12 TRBV7-2 CASSLGGYEQHF TGTGCCAGCAGCTTAGGAGGCTACGAGCAGCACTTC
- - TRBJ2-6 15 TRBV12-3/TRBV12-4 CASSLYQSGANVLTF TGTGCCAGCAGTTTATACCAGAGTGGGGCCAACGTCCTGACTTTC